The 5 T cell receptor beta chains presented below share a single source sample, sequenced in a study of identifying expanded T cells in peripheral blood. Clones were read by immunoSEQ multiplex PCR, and TCRdb kept only the in-frame ones, dropping some. The repertoire holds approximately 110,000 clones, 88% seen once, with about 8.6% in the top ten. The sample comprised blood. The receptors come from a person between 18 and 75 years old in good health.

Concerning this clone itself: Its ends do not fully match the called genes, so a read error is possible. The rearrangement joins TRBV10-3 to TRBJ2-5; 7 positions agree with TRBD2. The DNA end favors TRBJ2-7, so the J call may be wrong. Germline V gene sequence: CDR1 ENHRY, CDR2 SYGVKD. The CDR3 covers 17 residues. In nucleotides, the CDR3 is TGTGCCAGCAGTTACCAGCGGGGTTCCACCTTAACCTACGAGCAGTACTTC. Its translation: CASSYQRGSTLTYEQYF.

V gene TRBV10-3 combines with J gene TRBJ1-4; 7 bases match TRBD1. Germline CDR1 ENHRY, CDR2 SYGVKD. V was pared by 4 bases and J by 8 bases, with 7 bases of the junction left unmatched. CDR3 size: 14 residues. The CDR3 protein is CAISVEGAREKLFF. The DNA for the CDR3 is TGTGCCATCAGTGTTGAGGGGGCAAGGGAAAAACTGTTTTTT.

The CDR3, as DNA: TGTGCCTGGAGTAACGGGGTTTTCTCTGGAAACACCATATATTTT. It encodes CAWSNGVFSGNTIYF. This chain joins TRBV30 and TRBJ1-3; D is unclear. The CDR3 is made up of 15 amino acids. Trimming removed 2 bases from V and 0 bases from J, with 11 bases in between. Germline CDR1 GTSNPN, CDR2 SVGIG (reference sequence). Using reference TRBV30 and TRBJ1-3 for the parts outside the CDR3, the full variable domain is SQTIHQWPATLVQPVGSPLSLECTVEGTSNPNLYWYRQAAGRGLQLLFYSVGIGQISSEVPQNLSASRPQDRQFILSSKKLLLSDSGFYLCAWSNGVFSGNTIYFGEGSWLTVV.

The chain employs TRBV6-4 and TRBJ2-7; the match to TRBD2 covers 7 bases. The trim removed 3 bases at V and 9 bases at J, leaving 11 bases unmatched. Per germline, CDR1 MRHNA and CDR2 SNTAGT. The CDR3 length is 14 residues. The CDR3 nucleotides are TGTGCCAGCAGTGAGACCGGGGACTACCGATCGCAGTACTTC. Residues: CASSETGDYRSQYF.

J is TRBJ1-5 and V is TRBV2, with D tentatively TRBD1 (6 bases). Germline loops: CDR1 SNHLY, CDR2 FYNNEI. This CDR3 region has 14 residues. Trimming shortened V by 3 bases and J by 6 bases, and 12 bases separated the two germline ends. CDR3 in DNA: TGTGCCAGCAGTGATAAGGGGGTGGCTCAGCCCCAGCATTTT. It specifies CASSDKGVAQPQHF. Combining the CDR3 with reference TRBV2 and TRBJ1-5 gives the whole variable domain EPEVTQTPSHQVTQMGQEVILRCVPISNHLYFYWYRQILGQKVEFLVSFYNNEISEKSEIFDDQFSVERPDGSNFTLKIRSTKLEDSAMYFCASSDKGVAQPQHFGDGTRLSIL.